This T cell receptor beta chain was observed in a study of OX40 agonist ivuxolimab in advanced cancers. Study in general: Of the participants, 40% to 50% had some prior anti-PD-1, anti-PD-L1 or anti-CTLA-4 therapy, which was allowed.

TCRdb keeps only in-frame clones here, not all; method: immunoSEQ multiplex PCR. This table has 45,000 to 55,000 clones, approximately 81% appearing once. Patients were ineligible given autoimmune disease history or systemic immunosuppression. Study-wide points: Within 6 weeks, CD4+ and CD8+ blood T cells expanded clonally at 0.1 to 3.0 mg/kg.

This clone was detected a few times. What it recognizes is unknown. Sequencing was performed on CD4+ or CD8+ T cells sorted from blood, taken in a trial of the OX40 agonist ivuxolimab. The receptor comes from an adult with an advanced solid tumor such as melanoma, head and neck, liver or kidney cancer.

The chain's CDR3 is CAGPGSSPGANVLTF. DNA of the CDR3: TGTGCCGGCCCCGGGTCTTCTCCTGGGGCCAACGTCCTGACTTTC. The chain is built from TRBV7-9 and TRBJ2-6, with D hard to call. The CDR3 covers 15 residues. CDR1 is SEHNR and CDR2 is FQNEAQ in the germline V gene (reference sequence). Trimming shortened V by 11 bases and J by 2 bases, and 16 bases separated the two germline ends.